A selection of T cell receptor beta chains follows, all from one sample in a study of blood T cell repertoires in COVID-19. Here immunoSEQ multiplex PCR was the method, and the copy in TCRdb shows in-frame clones only, minus some. The sample gives hundreds of thousands of clones, 65% to 90% of which show up once; 4.5% to 6% is in the top ten. The sequenced sample was peripheral blood. Receptors were obtained from a woman of 80 years or more with active or convalescent COVID-19. Both conserved end residues are part of each CDR3. D genes are given only for firm matches. Part of the rows lack a size; the others show once, few, many or a class for expanded clones.

D gene: TRBD2; V gene: TRBV3-1/TRBV3-2; clone size: NA; J gene: TRBJ2-1; CDR3 DNA: TGTGCCAGCAGCCAAGAATATCCTTCTAGCGGTGTAAGGTACAATGAGCAGTTCTTC; CDR3 protein: CASSQEYPSSGVRYNEQFF
D gene: NA; V gene: TRBV2; clone size: few; J gene: TRBJ1-1; CDR3 DNA: TGTGCCAGCAGGCAGGGATCATGGGCCTTTGAAGCTTTCTTT; CDR3 protein: CASRQGSWAFEAFF
D gene: NA; V gene: TRBV25-1; clone size: NA; J gene: TRBJ2-2; CDR3 DNA: TGTGCCAGCAGCGCTTCAGGGTCCTCCGACGGGGAGCTGTTTTTT; CDR3 protein: CASSASGSSDGELFF
D gene: TRBD1; V gene: TRBV5-4; clone size: NA; J gene: TRBJ1-3; CDR3 DNA: TGTGCCAGCAGCTTACAGGGGGGAACTGGAAACACCATATATTTT; CDR3 protein: CASSLQGGTGNTIYF
D gene: TRBD2; V gene: TRBV3-1/TRBV3-2; clone size: NA; J gene: TRBJ2-3; CDR3 DNA: TGTGCCAGCAGCCAAGACGGCGGGGGGGCCAAAGATACGCAGTATTTT; CDR3 protein: CASSQDGGGAKDTQYF
D gene: NA; V gene: TRBV10-3; clone size: once; J gene: TRBJ1-2; CDR3 DNA: TGTGCCATCCGGGGGATGGCTGGAGATGGCTACACCTTC; CDR3 protein: CAIRGMAGDGYTF
D gene: NA; V gene: TRBV28; clone size: few; J gene: TRBJ1-5; CDR3 DNA: TGTGCCAGCAGTTTCGGGGGGGAGGGTCAGCCCCAGCATTTT; CDR3 protein: CASSFGGEGQPQHF
D gene: NA; V gene: TRBV5-1; clone size: NA; J gene: TRBJ1-5; CDR3 DNA: TGCGCCAGCAGCTTGGGAGTGGGCAATCAGCCCCAGCATTTT; CDR3 protein: CASSLGVGNQPQHF
D gene: TRBD1; V gene: TRBV3-1/TRBV3-2; clone size: many; J gene: TRBJ1-6; CDR3 DNA: TGTGCCAGCAGCCAACTGGGACAGAGTAATTCACCCCTCCACTTT; CDR3 protein: CASSQLGQSNSPLHF
D gene: NA; V gene: TRBV15; clone size: NA; J gene: TRBJ1-5; CDR3 DNA: TGTGCCACCAGCGAACAGGGCGACGGCAATCAGCCCCAGCATTTT; CDR3 protein: CATSEQGDGNQPQHF
D gene: NA; V gene: TRBV19; clone size: NA; J gene: TRBJ1-1; CDR3 DNA: TGTGCCAGTAACCGGGAGGGGGACACTGAAGCTTTCTTT; CDR3 protein: CASNREGDTEAFF
D gene: NA; V gene: TRBV10-3; clone size: few; J gene: TRBJ1-1; CDR3 DNA: TGTGCCATCAGTGAGTCGAGGAGAGGGGGTGGCACTGAAGCTTTCTTT; CDR3 protein: CAISESRRGGGTEAFF
D gene: TRBD1; V gene: TRBV5-1; clone size: NA; J gene: TRBJ2-7; CDR3 DNA: TGCGCCAGCAGCTTGGTGGGACAGGGGAGCGAGCAGTACTTC; CDR3 protein: CASSLVGQGSEQYF
D gene: NA; V gene: TRBV10-2; clone size: NA; J gene: TRBJ1-4; CDR3 DNA: TGCGCCAGCAGTGAGTGGGGCTCGAAAGGGCGGAGAGGTGAAAAACTGTTTTTT; CDR3 protein: CASSEWGSKGRRGEKLFF
D gene: TRBD1; V gene: TRBV5-1; clone size: NA; J gene: TRBJ1-3; CDR3 DNA: TGCGCCAGCAGCTTAGGACAGGTCTCTGGAAACACCATATATTTT; CDR3 protein: CASSLGQVSGNTIYF
D gene: TRBD2; V gene: TRBV7-9; clone size: NA; J gene: TRBJ2-4; CDR3 DNA: TGTGCCAGCAGCTTAGGGGAGGGCGGTAGAAACATTCAGTACTTC; CDR3 protein: CASSLGEGGRNIQYF
D gene: TRBD1; V gene: TRBV4-1; clone size: NA; J gene: TRBJ2-3; CDR3 DNA: TGCGCCAGCAGCCATCCCCAAGGGGGACAGGGTACGCAGTATTTT; CDR3 protein: CASSHPQGGQGTQYF
D gene: TRBD1; V gene: TRBV2; clone size: NA; J gene: TRBJ1-4; CDR3 DNA: TGTGCCAGCAGGGGTACAGGGGGCCCTAATGAAAAACTGTTTTTT; CDR3 protein: CASRGTGGPNEKLFF
D gene: NA; V gene: TRBV19; clone size: NA; J gene: TRBJ2-1; CDR3 DNA: TGTGCCAGTAGTGAGAATCTCCTCAATGAGCAGTTCTTC; CDR3 protein: CASSENLLNEQFF
D gene: NA; V gene: TRBV2; clone size: NA; J gene: TRBJ1-2; CDR3 DNA: TGTGCCAGCAGGCGGGAATCGAACTATGGCTACACCTTC; CDR3 protein: CASRRESNYGYTF
D gene: NA; V gene: TRBV18; clone size: NA; J gene: TRBJ2-1; CDR3 DNA: TGTGCCAGCTCACCACTAGCGGTGGAATTAAATGAGCAGTTCTTC; CDR3 protein: CASSPLAVELNEQFF
D gene: TRBD2; V gene: TRBV7-9; clone size: NA; J gene: TRBJ2-1; CDR3 DNA: TGTGCCAGCAGCTTAGATTTATCGTGGCGGGAGGGCGTCTACAATGAGCAGTTCTTC; CDR3 protein: CASSLDLSWREGVYNEQFF
D gene: NA; V gene: TRBV28; clone size: NA; J gene: TRBJ1-1; CDR3 DNA: TGTGCCAGCAAACCCTCCCGCGGGAGTTCGACTGAAGCTTTCTTT; CDR3 protein: CASKPSRGSSTEAFF
D gene: NA; V gene: TRBV6-5; clone size: once; J gene: TRBJ1-2; CDR3 DNA: TGTGCCAGCAGATCGGTCGCTTATGGCTACACCTTC; CDR3 protein: CASRSVAYGYTF